The 26 T cell receptor beta chains presented below share a single source sample, sequenced in a study of blood T cell repertoires in COVID-19. Using immunoSEQ multiplex PCR, the repertoire was profiled, and TCRdb retains in-frame clones only, with some absent. Of 140,000 or so clones in the sample, more than 75% were seen once. Material for sequencing was peripheral blood. The origin of the receptors is a man between 60 and 75 years old with acute or convalescent COVID-19.

DNA of the CDR3: TGTGCCAGCAGCAATCGACAGGGACCCACAGATACGCAGTATTTT. This encodes CASSNRQGPTDTQYF. The chain links TRBV28 to TRBJ2-3, with 7 bases aligning to TRBD1. Unmatched junction bases numbered 8, after V lost 6 bases and J lost 2 bases. The CDR3 runs 15 residues. Looked up from germline, CDR1 is MDHEN and CDR2 is SYDVKM.

The chain recombines TRBV24-1 with TRBJ1-2, with D maybe TRBD1 (6 bases). In germline, CDR1 is KGHDR, CDR2 SFDVKD. Trimming took 3 bases from V and 4 from J, leaving 14 bases between them. The CDR3 sequence is 15 residues long. CDR3 protein: CATSDLSGTIYGYTF. The CDR3, as DNA: TGTGCCACCAGTGATCTCTCTGGGACAATCTATGGCTACACCTTC.

The V call is TRBV6-5, the J call TRBJ1-3; tentatively, D is TRBD1 (6 bases). V was clipped by 4 bases and J by 3 bases, with 7 bases between them. The CDR3 has 13 amino acids. Looked up from germline, CDR1 is MNHEY and CDR2 is SVGAGI. In DNA form, the CDR3 reads TGTGCCAGCAGTTTGGACAGTGGAAACACCATATATTTT. Translated, it gives CASSLDSGNTIYF.

The J gene is TRBJ1-2, the V gene TRBV30; 10 positions agree with TRBD1. The V gene end was trimmed by 3 bases and the J gene end by 6 bases; junction bases not matched to a gene: 1. CDR1 and CDR2 (germline): GTSNPN, SVGIG (reference sequence). CDR3 length: 12 residues. CDR3 in DNA: TGTGCCTGGAGCGGGACAGGGGATGGCTACACCTTC. Protein sequence: CAWSGTGDGYTF.

This sequence joins TRBV7-9 and TRBJ2-2; 8 positions agree with TRBD2. The CDR3 is 14 residues long. Germline V CDR1 and CDR2: SEHNR, FQNEAQ (reference sequence). V lost 5 bases and J lost 7; bases outside the gene matches: 6. CDR3 sequence reads: CASSQRESFGELFF. DNA of the CDR3: TGTGCCAGCAGCCAGCGGGAGTCTTTCGGGGAGCTGTTTTTT.

The rearrangement uses TRBV3-1 (or the pseudogene TRBV3-2) and TRBJ2-3; weak D call: TRBD2 (6 bases). The germline V gene has CDR1 LGHDT and CDR2 YNNKEL (reference sequence). Trimming removed 3 bases at V and 6 bases at J, with 19 bases between. This CDR3 contains 16 residues. The chain's CDR3 is CASSHDLLAPRDTQYF. The CDR3 DNA follows: TGTGCCAGCAGCCATGACCTACTAGCTCCTCGGGATACGCAGTATTTT.

V is TRBV6-5 and J is TRBJ1-6; no clear D. Between the trimmed V and J ends, which lost 0 bases and 8 bases, there was a span of 14 bases. CDR1 is MNHEY, CDR2 SVGAGI, per germline. The CDR3 has 16 amino acids. CDR3 DNA: TGTGCCAGCAGTTACTCTTTTGCGCGGTTTGATTCACCCCTCCACTTT. This codes for CASSYSFARFDSPLHF.

V gene TRBV21-1 combines with J gene TRBJ1-5. TRBV21-1 is tagged as a pseudogene. The CDR3 runs 15 residues. The CDR3 bases are TGTGCCAGCAGCAAAGGGGTGAGGGTTACGCAGCCCCAGCATTTT. Its protein is CASSKGVRVTQPQHF.

This rearrangement joins TRBV29-1 to TRBJ2-7; 15 nucleotides match TRBD2. CDR3 length equals 12 residues. The germline V gene encodes CDR1 SQVTM and CDR2 ANQGSEA. Trimming at V came to 7 bases and at J to 11 bases, leaving 6 bases not matched to a gene. The CDR3 here is CSAGTSGRSEYF. The CDR3 nucleotides are TGCAGCGCCGGGACTAGCGGGAGGTCGGAGTACTTC.

V usage is TRBV6-1 and J usage is TRBJ1-4; D possibly corresponds to TRBD1 (6 bases). The CDR3 has 15 residues. V lost 3 bases and J lost 7, with 15 bases in between. Germline CDR1 and CDR2: MNHNS and SASEGT. CDR3 residues: CASSEGARDGEKLFF. The CDR3 DNA reads TGTGCCAGCAGTGAGGGGGCGCGAGATGGTGAAAAACTGTTTTTT.

This clone was seen a handful of times. The chain recombines TRBV27 with TRBJ2-1; D perhaps matches TRBD2 (6 bases). V lost 8 bases and J 4 bases, leaving 12 bases between the germline ends. This CDR3 spans 13 amino acids. From germline, CDR1 is MNHEY and CDR2 SMNVEV (reference sequence). CDR3 nucleotide sequence: TGTGCCAGCGCCATGGGGGGATACAATGAGCAGTTCTTC. Translation: CASAMGGYNEQFF.

The chain carries TRBV6-5 and TRBJ2-7; 9 bases are a match to TRBD1. The CDR3 is 15 amino acids. Trimming took 4 bases from V and 5 from J; bases not matched to a gene: 9. Germline CDR1 is MNHEY and CDR2 is SVGAGI. The CDR3 protein is CASSSNSRQGDEQYF. The DNA for the CDR3 is TGTGCCAGCAGTTCGAATTCGAGACAGGGGGACGAGCAGTACTTC.

V usage is TRBV5-1 and J usage is TRBJ2-3, with D possibly TRBD2 on 7 matching bases. The CDR3 is 15 amino acids. The germline V gene has CDR1 SGHRS and CDR2 YFSETQ. Trimming left V 1 base short and J 5 bases short, with 14 bases between. The CDR3 sequence: CASSLRGGRGDTQYF. CDR3 sequence (DNA): TGCGCCAGCAGCTTGAGGGGGGGCCGGGGAGATACGCAGTATTTT.

CDR3 sequence (DNA): TGTGCCAGCAGTCGTTTCAGGGGAGGGAGTGAAAAACTGTTTTTT. It translates to CASSRFRGGSEKLFF. V usage is TRBV28 and J usage is TRBJ1-4, with a possible D match to TRBD1 (6 bases). The V end was cut by 5 bases, the J end by 7 bases, with 17 bases between. The germline gives CDR1 MDHEN, CDR2 SYDVKM. There are 15 residues in the CDR3.

The chain uses TRBV18 and TRBJ2-4; 10 bases agree with TRBD2. J gave up 0 bases and V 2 bases, and 19 bases lay outside the gene matches. This CDR3 comprises 22 residues. The germline gives CDR1 KGHSH, CDR2 LQKENI. CDR3 coding DNA: TGTGCCAGCTCACCAACGGCGCTAGCGGGAGTTAACCCGAAAGTAGCCAAAAACATTCAGTACTTC. Its protein product is CASSPTALAGVNPKVAKNIQYF. The entire variable domain, with the rest obtained from reference TRBV18 and TRBJ2-4, is as follows: NAGVMQNPRHLVRRRGQEARLRCSPMKGHSHVYWYRQLPEEGLKFMVYLQKENIIDESGMPKERFSAEFPKEGPSILRIQQVVRGDSAAYFCASSPTALAGVNPKVAKNIQYFGAGTRLSVL.

The CDR3 DNA sequence: TGTGCCAGCAGCATGCCTTTTGTAGCTGCGGGAGGCCTCACCGGGGAGCTGTTTTTT. Its protein product is CASSMPFVAAGGLTGELFF. The chain joins TRBV7-6 to TRBJ2-2; 8 bases align to TRBD2. Per germline, CDR1 SGHVS and CDR2 FNYEAQ. V was pared by 5 bases and J by 4 bases, with 18 bases of the junction left unmatched. The CDR3 consists of 19 residues.

The chain joins TRBV12-5 to TRBJ1-1, with D possibly TRBD1 on 5 matching bases. Germline V gene lookup returns CDR1 LGHNT and CDR2 FRNRAP. With 6 bases removed from V and 6 bases from J, the gap between germline ends came to 14 bases. The CDR3 runs 13 residues. As DNA, the CDR3 is TGTGCTAGTGGCTTTATCGCGGGGGCTGAAGCTTTCTTT. The encoded protein is CASGFIAGAEAFF.

As for this clone: One junction end does not reproduce the germline sequence, and a read error may be involved. V gene TRBV29-1 combines with J gene TRBJ2-5; D might be TRBD1 (5 bases). CDR1 is SQVTM, CDR2 ANQGSEA, per germline. The CDR3 runs to 13 residues. CDR3 residues: CSVEEQEKETQYF. The CDR3 DNA sequence: TGCAGCGTCGAAGAACAGGAAAAAGAGACCCAGTACTTC.

CDR3 nucleotides: TGTGCCAGCAGCGTCGAGGACAGGGTCGGGACCCAGTACTTC. This translates into CASSVEDRVGTQYF. The V call is TRBV9, the J call TRBJ2-5; 8 bases agree with TRBD1. The CDR3 runs 14 residues. Unmatched junction bases numbered 7, after V lost 2 bases and J lost 7 bases. CDR1 is SGDLS and CDR2 is YYNGEE in the germline V gene.

The genes are TRBV11-2 and TRBJ1-2, with 7 nucleotides matching TRBD1. The CDR3 has 12 residues. With 4 bases clipped from V and 7 bases from J, the junction kept 3 bases outside the gene matches. Germline V gene data show CDR1 as SGHAT and CDR2 as FQNNGV. Here the CDR3 DNA reads TGTGCCAGCAGCTCTACAGGGGTTGGCTACACCTTC. It specifies CASSSTGVGYTF.

This clone occurred once. This sequence joins TRBV29-1 and TRBJ1-3, with D perhaps TRBD1 (5 bases). This CDR3 region has 13 residues. Between the trimmed V and J ends, which lost 3 bases and 3 bases, there was a span of 9 bases. Germline loops: CDR1 SQVTM, CDR2 ANQGSEA. Here the CDR3 reads CSVEIGDGNTIYF. The CDR3 region has the DNA TGCAGCGTTGAGATAGGGGATGGAAACACCATATATTTT. Together with reference TRBV29-1 and TRBJ1-3, the CDR3 gives the full variable domain: SAVISQKPSRDICQRGTSLTIQCQVDSQVTMMFWYRQQPGQSLTLIATANQGSEATYESGFVIDKFPISRPNLTFSTLTVSNMSPEDSSIYLCSVEIGDGNTIYFGEGSWLTVV.

Details on this clone: Other DNA sequences in the sample encode the same CDR3. The genes are TRBV14 and TRBJ2-7; no clear D. This CDR3 has 12 residues. Trimming removed 3 bases from V and 1 base from J, with 4 bases in between. Germline CDR1 is SGHDN and CDR2 is FVKESK. The CDR3 spells CASSQESYEQYF. CDR3 nucleotide sequence: TGTGCCAGCAGCCAGGAGTCCTACGAGCAGTACTTC.

The genes are TRBV15 and TRBJ2-5, with TRBD2 matching 13 bases. Trimming took 4 bases from V and 3 from J; bases not matched to a gene: 5. The V gene's germline CDR1 is LNHNV and CDR2 YYDKDF (reference sequence). The CDR3 is 16 amino acids. The chain's CDR3 is CATSKAGTSGKETQYF. Here the CDR3 DNA reads TGTGCCACCAGCAAAGCTGGGACTAGCGGGAAAGAGACCCAGTACTTC.

This chain uses TRBV29-1 with TRBJ1-2, with 10 bases lining up with TRBD1. The CDR3 is made up of 13 amino acids. The germline gives CDR1 SQVTM, CDR2 ANQGSEA. J was trimmed by 2 bases and V by 5 bases; bases with no gene match: 2. This CDR3 reads CSVLTGGNYGYTF. CDR3 coding DNA: TGCAGCGTTCTGACAGGGGGCAACTATGGCTACACCTTC. Looking up the rest from reference TRBV29-1 and TRBJ1-2 gives the full variable domain: SAVISQKPSRDICQRGTSLTIQCQVDSQVTMMFWYRQQPGQSLTLIATANQGSEATYESGFVIDKFPISRPNLTFSTLTVSNMSPEDSSIYLCSVLTGGNYGYTFGSGTRLTVV.

This clone appeared a few times. The rearrangement uses TRBV10-3 and TRBJ2-3, with D perhaps TRBD2 (5 bases). Trimming took off 3 bases at V and 0 bases at J, with 13 bases between the two ends. This CDR3 is 16 amino acids long. Germline-derived CDR1 and CDR2 are ENHRY and SYGVKD. DNA of the CDR3: TGTGCCATCAGTGAAGGGCAGGAGGTTAGCACAGATACGCAGTATTTT. Translation gives CAISEGQEVSTDTQYF.

The V gene is TRBV5-4, the J gene TRBJ2-7, with TRBD1 identical over 9 bases. Germline values: CDR1 SGHNT, CDR2 YYREEE (reference sequence). Germline trimming cut 0 bases from V and 12 bases from J; bases unmatched to any gene: 4. The CDR3 consists of 12 residues. CDR3 amino acids: CASSLDRGPRYF. The CDR3 coding sequence is TGTGCCAGCAGCTTGGACAGGGGGCCCAGGTACTTC.